The clone carrying this TCR beta chain has at least ten counts. The target antigen is unknown. This specimen belongs to a study of T cells in Graves' hyperthyroidism and ophthalmopathy. The CDR3 is 13 residues long. Per the germline V gene, CDR1 is GTSNPN and CDR2 is SVGIG (reference sequence). Trimming shortened V by 6 bases and J by 3 bases, and 14 bases separated the two germline ends. Amplification of TCR beta CDR3 regions was performed using RNA transcripts as template. HTBI primers drove first-round RT-PCR of the TCR CDR3. TCRdb processed the multiplex PCR reads anew with MiXCR; each CDR3 protein has one entry. The sample has over 300,000 distinct CDR3 sequences, 14% seen once. The hyperthyroidism was newly diagnosed and had lasted under 2 months; the patients were aged 18 to 65. Study-level findings and limits: Also found in blood were most expanded thyroid clonotypes above 0.001.

Sequencing input: blood. The J gene is TRBJ1-1, the V gene TRBV30, with D possibly TRBD1 on 5 matching bases. The TCR originated in a woman aged 55-69 years with Graves' hyperthyroidism. The CDR3 bases are TGTGCCTGCCGCAGGGATGTTGACACTGAAGCTTTCTTT. Amino acids: CACRRDVDTEAFF.